Each of the 25 T cell receptor beta chains below was sequenced from the same sample in a study of identifying expanded T cells in peripheral blood. Profiling relied on immunoSEQ multiplex PCR, and the TCRdb table lists in-frame clones only, not all of them. The table records around 60,000 clones, approximately 83% of them present only once. Sequenced: blood. These receptor sequences come from a person aged 18 to 75 in good health.

The V call is TRBV7-3, the J call TRBJ2-7; D could derive from TRBD1 or TRBD2 (5 bases each). V was clipped by 5 bases and J by 4 bases, with 15 bases between them. This CDR3 comprises 14 residues. Germline lookup yields CDR1 SGHTA and CDR2 FQGTGA. CDR3 region: CASSPDEGIYEQYV. Here the CDR3 DNA reads TGTGCCAGCAGCCCGGATGAGGGGATATACGAGCAGTACGTC.

The V call is TRBV11-2, the J call TRBJ2-3, with TRBD1 matching 8 bases. This CDR3 has 16 amino acids. The ends lost 1 base at V and 2 bases at J; junction bases unmatched: 5. Per germline, CDR1 SGHAT and CDR2 FQNNGV. Here the CDR3 DNA reads TGTGCCAGCAGCTTAGGGGACAGGTTAAACACAGATACGCAGTATTTT. This encodes CASSLGDRLNTDTQYF.

This clone was recorded a few times. The chain employs TRBV5-4 and TRBJ2-7; D gene unclear. V gave up 1 base and J gave up 3 bases, with 11 bases separating them. This CDR3 contains 14 residues. Germline CDR1 reads SGHNT; CDR2 reads YYREEE (reference sequence). CDR3 nucleotide sequence: TGTGCCAGCAGCTTGAATAGTAACGGCTACGAGCAGTACGTC. Its translation: CASSLNSNGYEQYV.

The chain couples TRBV18 to TRBJ2-3; tentative D call: TRBD2 (6 bases). Germline-derived CDR1 and CDR2 are KGHSH and LQKENI. Trimming took off 2 bases at V and 6 bases at J, with 6 bases between the two ends. The CDR3 totals 12 residues. CDR3 in DNA: TGTGCCAGCTCACCAGGAGGGGATACGCAGTATTTT. It specifies CASSPGGDTQYF.

The gene calls are TRBV6-5 and TRBJ2-5, with D possibly TRBD2 on 7 matching bases. Per the germline V gene, CDR1 is MNHEY and CDR2 is SVGAGI. The CDR3 sequence is 16 residues long. Trimming cost V 2 bases and J 5 bases, with 18 bases left between them. The CDR3 spells CASSYPGRAGEETQYF. DNA for the CDR3: TGTGCCAGCAGTTACCCAGGGAGGGCAGGGGAGGAGACCCAGTACTTC.

The chain combines TRBV11-2 with TRBJ2-7, with a tentative D call TRBD1 (5 bases). Germline assignment: CDR1 SGHAT and CDR2 FQNNGV. V lost 2 bases and J 3 bases, leaving 8 bases between the germline ends. This CDR3 region has 13 residues. The CDR3 loop is CASSLLQDYEQYF. CDR3 in DNA: TGTGCCAGCAGCTTATTACAGGACTACGAGCAGTACTTC.

In DNA form, the CDR3 reads TGCAGCGTTGAAGATCGGGCCGGGGAGCTGTTTTTT. Translating it yields CSVEDRAGELFF. The chain carries TRBV29-1 and TRBJ2-2; D not resolved. This CDR3 contains 12 residues. Germline lookup yields CDR1 SQVTM and CDR2 ANQGSEA. Trimming pared 0 bases from V and 6 bases from J, leaving 5 bases between.

The chain links TRBV11-3 to TRBJ1-2, with D hard to call. This CDR3 has 14 amino acids. Germline assignment: CDR1 SGHNT and CDR2 YENEEA. V lost 5 bases and J 4 bases, leaving 14 bases between the germline ends. The CDR3 loop is CASSPAGTTYGYTF. CDR3 coding DNA: TGTGCCAGCAGCCCCGCGGGAACGACCTATGGCTACACCTTC.

This clone was recorded at least ten times. The chain employs TRBV30 and TRBJ1-4, with D possibly being TRBD1 (5 bases). Trimming took 2 bases from V and 8 from J, leaving 12 bases between them. In germline, CDR1 is GTSNPN, CDR2 SVGIG (reference sequence). CDR3 length: 13 residues. This chain's CDR3 is CAWSIGTGEKLFF. In DNA form, the CDR3 reads TGTGCCTGGAGTATTGGGACTGGAGAAAAACTGTTTTTT.

The V gene is TRBV6-1, the J gene TRBJ2-3; TRBD2 agrees at 7 bases. V gave up 5 bases and J gave up 5 bases; unmatched junction bases: 10. Germline V CDR1 and CDR2: MNHNS, SASEGT. The CDR3 is 15 amino acids. CDR3 nucleotides: TGTGCCAGCAGTAGCTCGGGGCGGGAGAAAGATACGCAGTATTTT. Translating it yields CASSSSGREKDTQYF.

The V call is TRBV5-4, the J call TRBJ2-6; no clear D gene. CDR3 length equals 16 residues. CDR1 and CDR2 from the germline V gene are SGHNT and YYREEE (reference sequence). Trimming removed 0 bases from V and 2 bases from J, with 9 bases in between. CDR3 sequence: CASSLGVHPGANVLTF. CDR3 in DNA: TGTGCCAGCAGCTTGGGTGTTCATCCTGGGGCCAACGTCCTGACTTTC. Looking up the rest from reference TRBV5-4 and TRBJ2-6 gives the full variable domain: ETGVTQSPTHLIKTRGQQVTLRCSSQSGHNTVSWYQQALGQGPQFIFQYYREEENGRGNFPPRFSGLQFPNYSSELNVNALELDDSALYLCASSLGVHPGANVLTFGAGSRLTVL.

A note on this clone: A read error may account for a junction end that differs from germline. This chain links TRBV11-2 with TRBJ2-7, with unresolved D. Germline lookup yields CDR1 SGHAT and CDR2 FQNNGV. The CDR3 covers 15 residues. CDR3 DNA sequence: TGTGCCAGCAGCGTAGAAAGGGATTTGGGATACGAGCAGTACTTC. This encodes CASSVERDLGYEQYF.

The chain carries TRBV5-1 and TRBJ1-1; TRBD1 might be the D (6 bases). In germline, CDR1 is SGHRS, CDR2 YFSETQ. The V and J ends lost 9 bases and 3 bases respectively, with 18 bases between them. This CDR3 has 14 residues. The CDR3 DNA reads as TGCGCCACCAGGACGGGGGGCGGTTACACTGAAGCTTTCTTT. Translating gives CATRTGGGYTEAFF.

This clone has a count of ten or more. This sequence joins TRBV6-5 and TRBJ1-2, with TRBD1 matching 8 bases. With 0 bases clipped from V and 8 bases from J, the junction kept 8 bases outside the gene matches. The V gene's germline CDR1 is MNHEY and CDR2 SVGAGI. The CDR3 consists of 15 residues. CDR3 coding DNA: TGTGCCAGCAGTTACTCGGACAGGGTTTTCGGCGGCTACACCTTC. Its translation is CASSYSDRVFGGYTF.

The chain is built from TRBV19 and TRBJ1-1, with D possibly being TRBD1 (6 bases). CDR1 is LNHDA and CDR2 is SQIVND in the germline V gene (reference sequence). There are 13 residues in the CDR3. Trimming took off 4 bases at V and 8 bases at J, with 14 bases between the two ends. DNA for the CDR3: TGTGCCAGTAGTACCAGGGGTGCTACCGAAGCTTTCTTT. It codes for CASSTRGATEAFF.

V usage is TRBV7-9 and J usage is TRBJ2-2; 8 bases align to TRBD2. The CDR3 consists of 17 residues. Germline-derived CDR1 and CDR2 are SEHNR and FQNEAQ (reference sequence). The J segment lost 6 bases and the V segment lost 1 base, leaving 10 bases of the junction unmatched. The CDR3 region is CASSLVSSGRFAGELFF. DNA for the CDR3: TGTGCCAGCAGCTTAGTTAGCAGCGGGAGATTCGCCGGGGAGCTGTTTTTT.

The V gene is TRBV6-5, the J gene TRBJ1-6, with 9 bases lining up with TRBD1. V gave up 4 bases and J gave up 6 bases; unmatched junction bases: 7. The length of the CDR3 is 16 residues. CDR1 and CDR2 from the germline V gene are MNHEY and SVGAGI. This chain's CDR3 is CASSLQGAHGNSPLHF. In DNA, the CDR3 is TGTGCCAGCAGTTTACAGGGGGCCCATGGTAATTCACCCCTCCACTTT.

This clone is a singleton in its sample. V and J are TRBV2 and TRBJ1-1; 8 nucleotides align to TRBD1. The V and J ends lost 7 bases and 10 bases, in that order; junction bases with no gene match: 8. This CDR3 comprises 12 residues. Germline CDR1 reads SNHLY; CDR2 reads FYNNEI. The CDR3 nucleotides are TGTGCCAGCAATTGGGACAGGCCGTCAGCTTTCTTT. Protein sequence: CASNWDRPSAFF.

The rearrangement joins TRBV6-5 to TRBJ2-1, with 10 bases identical to TRBD2. The CDR3 is 13 residues long. The germline V gene has CDR1 MNHEY and CDR2 SVGAGI. Losses at the gene ends were 7 bases for V and 5 bases for J; bases not matched to a gene: 2. CDR3 nucleotide sequence: TGTGCCAGCAAGCGGGGGGGCAACAATGAGCAGTTCTTC. Translated: CASKRGGNNEQFF.

This clone was counted a single time. The same CDR3 can be traced to other DNA sequences in this sample. The chain joins TRBV10-3 to TRBJ2-3; D call uncertain. Germline V gives CDR1 ENHRY, CDR2 SYGVKD. The CDR3 has 16 residues. V lost 0 bases and J lost 2, with 12 bases in between. The CDR3 nucleotides read TGTGCCATCAGTGAGTCGGGAAGGGTACACACAGATACGCAGTATTTT. Encoded protein: CAISESGRVHTDTQYF.

This clone was detected once. V and J are TRBV15 and TRBJ1-4; D not certain. CDR1 and CDR2 (germline): LNHNV, YYDKDF (reference sequence). The CDR3 totals 11 residues. Trimming pared 2 bases from V and 5 bases from J, leaving 0 bases between. The CDR3 loop reads CATSRNEKLFF. Here the CDR3 DNA reads TGTGCCACCAGCAGAAATGAAAAACTGTTTTTT.

V and J are TRBV6-5 and TRBJ2-4; unclear D gene. Germline CDR1 is MNHEY and CDR2 is SVGAGI. Between the trimmed V and J ends, which lost 8 bases and 0 bases, there was a span of 14 bases. This CDR3 spans 15 amino acids. The CDR3 protein is CASRPTRVAKNIQYF. The CDR3 coding sequence is TGTGCCAGCCGGCCGACCCGGGTAGCCAAAAACATTCAGTACTTC.

V is TRBV2 and J is TRBJ1-5; D is undetermined. Per the germline V gene, CDR1 is SNHLY and CDR2 is FYNNEI. This CDR3 is 15 amino acids long. Deletions cut 5 bases from V and 4 bases from J, with 15 bases between. CDR3 nucleotides: TGTGCCAGCAGTCTGAGAGAGGTGCGAAATCAGCCCCAGCATTTT. Amino acids: CASSLREVRNQPQHF.

The genes are TRBV30 and TRBJ2-1, with 13 bases identical to TRBD2. CDR1 GTSNPN and CDR2 SVGIG come from the germline V gene (reference sequence). V was clipped by 3 bases and J by 10 bases; unmatched bases: 9. The CDR3 totals 15 residues. The CDR3 region is CAWRPGTSGMHEQFF. The CDR3, as DNA: TGTGCCTGGAGGCCTGGGACTAGCGGGATGCACGAGCAGTTCTTC.

This chain joins TRBV7-9 and TRBJ1-6; D is possibly TRBD1 (5 bases). CDR1 is SEHNR, CDR2 FQNEAQ, per germline (reference sequence). This CDR3 has 15 amino acids. V lost 1 base and J lost 7, with 11 bases in between. The CDR3: CASSLVGGLNSPLHF. The CDR3 DNA sequence: TGTGCCAGCAGCTTAGTGGGGGGACTGAATTCACCCCTCCACTTT.